The next 25 T cell receptor beta chains were all read from a single sample in a study of blood T cell repertoires in COVID-19. Profiling relied on immunoSEQ multiplex PCR, and the TCRdb table lists in-frame clones only, not all of them. The repertoire has 90,000 or so clones, roughly 89% of them found once; the top ten carry more than 4.5%. The sample comprised peripheral blood. The receptors were sampled from a woman of 80 years or more with active COVID-19.

In DNA form, the CDR3 reads TGTGCCAGCAGGGAGCAGGGGGCCCGTCAGCCCCAGCATTTT. Translation gives CASREQGARQPQHF. The gene calls are TRBV7-8 and TRBJ1-5, with TRBD1 identical over 8 bases. With 6 bases clipped from V and 6 bases from J, the junction kept 7 bases outside the gene matches. The V gene's germline CDR1 is SGHVS and CDR2 FQNEAQ. The CDR3 spans 14 residues.

V gene TRBV5-1 combines with J gene TRBJ2-1, with TRBD1 as a possible D gene (5 bases). This CDR3 contains 14 residues. CDR1 SGHRS and CDR2 YFSETQ come from the germline V gene. Trimming cost V 3 bases and J 4 bases, with 11 bases left between them. CDR3 nucleotides: TGCGCCAGCAGCTCTGTAGACAGTTACAATGAGCAGTTCTTC. Residues: CASSSVDSYNEQFF. Supplemented by reference TRBV5-1 and TRBJ2-1, the full variable domain reads KAGVTQTPRYLIKTRGQQVTLSCSPISGHRSVSWYQQTPGQGLQFLFEYFSETQRNKGNFPGRFSGRQFSNSRSEMNVSTLELGDSALYLCASSSVDSYNEQFFGPGTRLTVL.

The chain joins TRBV15 to TRBJ2-1; 7 positions agree with TRBD2. J lost 8 bases, V lost 2 bases, and 6 bases had no gene match. The length of the CDR3 is 14 residues. The germline CDR1 and CDR2 sequences are LNHNV and YYDKDF (reference sequence). Written as DNA, the CDR3 is TGTGCCACCAGCAGACAACAGGCGGGGGATGAGCAGTTCTTC. Protein product: CATSRQQAGDEQFF. The complete variable domain, with remaining parts taken from reference TRBV15 and TRBJ2-1, reads DAMVIQNPRYQVTQFGKPVTLSCSQTLNHNVMYWYQQKSSQAPKLLFHYYDKDFNNEADTPDNFQSRRPNTSFCFLDIRSPGLGDTAMYLCATSRQQAGDEQFFGPGTRLTVL.

The chain recombines TRBV3-1 (or the pseudogene TRBV3-2) with TRBJ2-5; 15 bases align to TRBD2. V lost 7 bases to trimming and J lost 5 bases; unmatched junction nucleotides: 5. The CDR3 is 15 amino acids. The germline V gene encodes CDR1 LGHDT and CDR2 YNNKEL (reference sequence). CDR3 protein: CASTRTSGRVETQYF. In DNA form, the CDR3 reads TGTGCCAGCACAAGGACTAGCGGGAGGGTGGAGACCCAGTACTTC.

The chain uses TRBV27 and TRBJ2-6; D remains unclear. This CDR3 region has 14 residues. Germline CDR1 is MNHEY and CDR2 is SMNVEV (reference sequence). Deletions cut 5 bases from V and 1 base from J, with 6 bases between. CDR3 nucleotides: TGTGCCAGCAGTGCTACTTCTGGGGCCAACGTCCTGACTTTC. Protein product: CASSATSGANVLTF.

The chain is built from TRBV5-6 and TRBJ2-7; 10 bases match TRBD2. Germline-derived CDR1 and CDR2 are SGHDT and YYEEEE. The CDR3 covers 15 residues. Losses at the gene ends were 3 bases for V and 3 bases for J; bases not matched to a gene: 6. The CDR3 nucleotides read TGTGCCAGCAGCTGGCGGGCTAGCGGGGGCTACGAGCAGTACTTC. Its protein is CASSWRASGGYEQYF. Complete variable domain (other parts from reference TRBV5-6 and TRBJ2-7): DAGVTQSPTHLIKTRGQQVTLRCSPKSGHDTVSWYQQALGQGPQFIFQYYEEEERQRGNFPDRFSGHQFPNYSSELNVNALLLGDSALYLCASSWRASGGYEQYFGPGTRLTVT.

The chain couples TRBV28 to TRBJ2-1; weak D call: TRBD2 (5 bases). The CDR3 totals 16 residues. The V and J ends lost 7 bases and 0 bases respectively, with 16 bases between them. CDR1 is MDHEN and CDR2 is SYDVKM in the germline V gene. This chain's CDR3 is CASNKLGRSSYNEQFF. CDR3 DNA sequence: TGTGCCAGCAACAAACTAGGGCGGAGCTCCTACAATGAGCAGTTCTTC.

This sequence joins TRBV6-5 and TRBJ2-5; the match to TRBD2 covers 15 bases. This CDR3 comprises 16 residues. The V gene end was trimmed by 4 bases and the J gene end by 2 bases; junction bases not matched to a gene: 2. Germline V CDR1 and CDR2: MNHEY, SVGAGI. The CDR3 DNA reads TGTGCCAGCAGTTGGGGACTAGCGGGAGGTCAAGAGACCCAGTACTTC. Encoded protein: CASSWGLAGGQETQYF.

The CDR3 sequence: CATSSARTGETEAFF. The DNA of the CDR3 is TGTGCCACCAGCAGCGCCCGGACAGGGGAAACTGAAGCTTTCTTT. The rearrangement uses TRBV15 and TRBJ1-1, with 9 bases matching TRBD1. V dropped 3 bases and J dropped 5; count of bases not matched to a gene: 7. CDR1 is LNHNV, CDR2 YYDKDF, per germline (reference sequence). There are 15 residues in the CDR3.

The chain couples TRBV29-1 to TRBJ2-7; TRBD2 matches at 11 bases. There are 13 residues in the CDR3. V shed 7 bases, J shed 1 base, and the junction held 3 bases outside the gene matches. Germline CDR1 is SQVTM and CDR2 is ANQGSEA. CDR3 nucleotides: TGCAGCGGACTAGCGGGACAATCCTACGAGCAGTACTTC. It codes for CSGLAGQSYEQYF.

The chain recombines TRBV2 with TRBJ2-1; D possibly corresponds to TRBD2 (6 bases). V lost 3 bases, J lost 10 bases, and 10 bases lay in between. The CDR3 consists of 12 residues. Germline CDR1 is SNHLY and CDR2 is FYNNEI. The CDR3 protein is CASSDWTKEQFF. The CDR3 DNA sequence: TGTGCCAGCAGTGACTGGACTAAGGAGCAGTTCTTC.

The chain has TRBV18 and TRBJ2-3; D ambiguous. Germline CDR1 KGHSH, CDR2 LQKENI. The CDR3 sequence is 14 residues long. With 2 bases removed from V and 2 bases from J, the gap between germline ends came to 8 bases. In nucleotides, the CDR3 is TGTGCCAGCTCACCAGTGGCCTCCACAGATACGCAGTATTTT. It specifies CASSPVASTDTQYF.

This chain connects TRBV7-6 to TRBJ2-1; a possible D gene is TRBD2 (6 bases). V was cut by 5 bases and J by 7 bases, with 12 bases left in between. The V gene's germline CDR1 is SGHVS and CDR2 FNYEAQ. The CDR3 extends over 13 amino acids. The CDR3 region has the DNA TGTGCCAGCAGCGAAAACCGGGAGAATGAGCAGTTCTTC. It is translated as CASSENRENEQFF.

V usage is TRBV7-8 and J usage is TRBJ2-6; 7 nucleotides agree with TRBD1. V dropped 1 base and J dropped 2; count of bases not matched to a gene: 2. The germline V gene encodes CDR1 SGHVS and CDR2 FQNEAQ. The CDR3 length is 16 residues. Written as DNA, the CDR3 is TGTGCCAGCAGCTTAGTCCAGGGGGCTGGGGCCAACGTCCTGACTTTC. Its protein is CASSLVQGAGANVLTF.

The chain recombines TRBV6-2 or TRBV6-3 with TRBJ2-1; 7 bases fit TRBD2. CDR3 length: 15 residues. The trim removed 5 bases at V and 4 bases at J, leaving 8 bases unmatched. From germline, CDR1 is MNHEY and CDR2 SVGEGT. The CDR3 DNA sequence: TGTGCCAGCAGTCCCCTGGCTAGCGGATACAATGAGCAGTTCTTC. Translation: CASSPLASGYNEQFF.

CDR3 in amino acids: CASSEWTSGEETQYF. Here the CDR3 DNA reads TGTGCCAGCAGTGAATGGACTAGCGGAGAGGAGACCCAGTACTTC. This rearrangement joins TRBV25-1 to TRBJ2-5, with TRBD2 identical over 10 bases. Germline-derived CDR1 and CDR2 are MGHDK and SYGVNS. The CDR3 loop spans 15 amino acids. The V segment lost 1 base and the J segment 5 bases; nucleotides outside the gene matches: 4.

The chain joins TRBV5-4 to TRBJ2-3; a weak D match, TRBD2 (6 bases). The CDR3 sequence is 15 residues long. Germline CDR1 reads SGHNT; CDR2 reads YYREEE (reference sequence). V was cut by 0 bases and J by 0 bases, with 8 bases left in between. In nucleotides, the CDR3 is TGTGCCAGCAGCTTGGCGCGGGGTAGCACAGATACGCAGTATTTT. Translated, it gives CASSLARGSTDTQYF.

This chain links TRBV10-1 with TRBJ2-4; 8 nucleotides agree with TRBD2. Germline V gene sequence: CDR1 WNHNN, CDR2 SYGVQD (reference sequence). CDR3 length: 17 amino acids. V was pared by 10 bases and J by 0 bases, with 14 bases of the junction left unmatched. CDR3 in amino acids: CATQNPGTRVAKNIQYF. CDR3 nucleotides: TGCGCCACCCAAAACCCGGGGACTAGAGTAGCCAAAAACATTCAGTACTTC.

This rearrangement joins TRBV7-9 to TRBJ2-7, with D possibly being TRBD1 (6 bases). Germline V gene sequence: CDR1 SEHNR, CDR2 FQNEAQ (reference sequence). The CDR3 contains 12 residues. V lost 2 bases, J lost 6 bases, and 8 bases lay in between. The DNA for the CDR3 is TGTGCCAGCAGCTTATTGGGGGCCGAGCAGTACTTC. Its translation is CASSLLGAEQYF. Looking up the rest from reference TRBV7-9 and TRBJ2-7 gives the full variable domain: DTGVSQNPRHKITKRGQNVTFRCDPISEHNRLYWYRQTLGQGPEFLTYFQNEAQLEKSRLLSDRFSAERPKGSFSTLEIQRTEQGDSAMYLCASSLLGAEQYFGPGTRLTVT.

The CDR3 is CASSLKLAGAGTDTQYF. In nucleotides, the CDR3 is TGTGCCAGCAGCTTGAAACTAGCGGGAGCCGGCACAGATACGCAGTATTTT. The chain uses TRBV5-4 and TRBJ2-3; 11 positions match TRBD2. CDR3 length: 17 residues. J lost 1 base, V lost 1 base, and 5 bases had no gene match. From germline, CDR1 is SGHNT and CDR2 YYREEE (reference sequence).

V is TRBV6-2 or TRBV6-3 and J is TRBJ2-7; D is perhaps TRBD2 (5 bases). CDR1 and CDR2 from the germline V gene are MNHEY and SVGEGT. The CDR3 is made up of 12 amino acids. Trimming cost V 5 bases and J 9 bases, with 14 bases left between them. Here the CDR3 DNA reads TGTGCCAGCAGTAGAGGGTTAGGAAGGCAGTACTTC. Amino acid sequence: CASSRGLGRQYF.

The rearrangement joins TRBV11-2 to TRBJ2-2; D call uncertain. Germline V lookup: CDR1 SGHAT, CDR2 FQNNGV. The ends were cut back, 2 bases at V and 7 bases at J, with 5 bases in the middle. The CDR3 runs 12 residues. The CDR3 is CASSLPGGELFF. DNA of the CDR3: TGTGCCAGCAGCTTACCGGGCGGGGAGCTGTTTTTT. Combining the CDR3 with reference TRBV11-2 and TRBJ2-2 gives the whole variable domain EAGVAQSPRYKIIEKRQSVAFWCNPISGHATLYWYQQILGQGPKLLIQFQNNGVVDDSQLPKDRFSAERLKGVDSTLKIQPAKLEDSAVYLCASSLPGGELFFGEGSRLTVL.

The chain uses TRBV29-1 and TRBJ2-1; no definite D call. Germline assignment: CDR1 SQVTM and CDR2 ANQGSEA. The CDR3 runs to 12 residues. Trimming took off 3 bases at V and 8 bases at J, with 11 bases between the two ends. The CDR3 reads CSVEELLDEQFF. The CDR3 DNA reads TGCAGCGTTGAGGAGTTATTGGATGAGCAGTTCTTC.

The rearrangement links TRBV16 to TRBJ2-3; 14 nucleotides align to TRBD2. In germline, CDR1 is KGHSY, CDR2 FQNENV. V shed 4 bases, J shed 0 bases, and the junction held 6 bases outside the gene matches. CDR3 length equals 18 residues. This chain's CDR3 is CASSLPGLAGASTDTQYF. For the CDR3, the DNA is TGTGCCAGCAGCCTCCCGGGACTAGCGGGGGCCAGCACAGATACGCAGTATTTT.

This chain uses TRBV19 with TRBJ2-5; 7 positions agree with TRBD1. The CDR3 has 14 residues. CDR1 is LNHDA, CDR2 SQIVND, per germline (reference sequence). V was clipped by 6 bases and J by 5 bases; unmatched bases: 9. CDR3 in DNA: TGTGCCAGTAGCGATGGGGACAGTAGGGAGACCCAGTACTTC. It yields the protein CASSDGDSRETQYF.